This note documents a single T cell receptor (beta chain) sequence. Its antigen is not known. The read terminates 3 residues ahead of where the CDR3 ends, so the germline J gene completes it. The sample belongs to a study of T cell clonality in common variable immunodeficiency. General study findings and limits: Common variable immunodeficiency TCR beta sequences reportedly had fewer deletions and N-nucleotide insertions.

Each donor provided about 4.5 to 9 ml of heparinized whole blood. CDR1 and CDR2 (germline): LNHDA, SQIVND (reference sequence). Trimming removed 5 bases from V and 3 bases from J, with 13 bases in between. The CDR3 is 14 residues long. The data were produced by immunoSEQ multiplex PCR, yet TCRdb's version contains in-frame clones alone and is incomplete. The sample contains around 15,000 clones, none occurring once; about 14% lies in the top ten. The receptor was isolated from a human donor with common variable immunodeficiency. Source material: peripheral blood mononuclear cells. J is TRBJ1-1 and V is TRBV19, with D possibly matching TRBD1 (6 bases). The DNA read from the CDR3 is TGTGCCAGTAGTGTACAGGGTTTAGACACTGAA. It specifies CASSVQGLDTE. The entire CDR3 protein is CASSVQGLDTEAFF. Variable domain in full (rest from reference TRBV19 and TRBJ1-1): DGGITQSPKYLFRKEGQNVTLSCEQNLNHDAMYWYRQDPGQGLRLIYYSQIVNDFQKGDIAEGYSVSREKKESFPLTVTSAQKNPTAFYLCASSVQGLDTEAFFGQGTRLTVV.